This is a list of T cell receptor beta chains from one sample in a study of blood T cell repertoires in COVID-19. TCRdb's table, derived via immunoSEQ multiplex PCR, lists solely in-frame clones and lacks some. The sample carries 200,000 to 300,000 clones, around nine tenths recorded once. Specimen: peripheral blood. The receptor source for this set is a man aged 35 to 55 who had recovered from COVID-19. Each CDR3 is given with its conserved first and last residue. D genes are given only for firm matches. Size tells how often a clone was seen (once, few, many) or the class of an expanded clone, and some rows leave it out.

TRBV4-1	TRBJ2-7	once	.	TGCGCCAGCAGCCAGGACAGACAAAGAAACTACGAGCAGTACTTC	CASSQDRQRNYEQYF
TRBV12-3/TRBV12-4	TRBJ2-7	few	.	TGTGCCAGCAGTTTAAGGAGCGAGCAGTACTTC	CASSLRSEQYF
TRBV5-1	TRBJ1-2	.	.	TGCGCCAGCAGCTTGGGGGCAGTTGACTATGGCTACACCTTC	CASSLGAVDYGYTF
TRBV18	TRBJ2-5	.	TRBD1	TGTGCCAGCTCACCGCAGGGGGTGGAGACCCAGTACTTC	CASSPQGVETQYF
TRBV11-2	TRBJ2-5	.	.	TGTGCCAGCAGCCCCCCCGGGCAAGAGACCCAGTACTTC	CASSPPGQETQYF
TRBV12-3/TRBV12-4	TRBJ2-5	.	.	TGTGCCAGCAGGGAGGATGGACAGACCCAGTACTTC	CASREDGQTQYF
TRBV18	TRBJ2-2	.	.	TGTGCCAGCTCTCCCGAGAGCTGGAACACCGGGGAGCTGTTTTTT	CASSPESWNTGELFF
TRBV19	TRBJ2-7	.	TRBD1	TGTGCCAGTAGCCCCAAAGGGGGCGCCCCCTCCTACGAGCAGTACTTC	CASSPKGGAPSYEQYF
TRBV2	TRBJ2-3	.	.	TGTGCCAGCAGGGTTGACAGAGCCCAATACACAGATACGCAGTATTTT	CASRVDRAQYTDTQYF
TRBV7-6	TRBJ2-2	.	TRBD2	TGTGCCAGCAGCCTTAACCTAGCGGGACACATCGGGGAGCTGTTTTTT	CASSLNLAGHIGELFF
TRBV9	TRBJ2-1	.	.	TGTGCCAGCAGCCAGGGGTACAATGAGCAGTTCTTC	CASSQGYNEQFF
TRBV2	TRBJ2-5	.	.	TGTGCCAGCAGTCCTAGCGAGACCCAGTACTTC	CASSPSETQYF
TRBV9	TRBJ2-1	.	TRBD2	TGTGCCAGCAGCATCGGGACTAGCAAGGGTGGTGAGCAGTTCTTC	CASSIGTSKGGEQFF
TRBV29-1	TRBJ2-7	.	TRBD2	TGCAGCGTTGACCAGCGGGACTCCTACGAGCAGTACTTC	CSVDQRDSYEQYF
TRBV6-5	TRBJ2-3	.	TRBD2	TGTGCCAGCCAGCGGGGGCCTAGCACAGATACGCAGTATTTT	CASQRGPSTDTQYF
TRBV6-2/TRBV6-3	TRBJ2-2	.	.	TGTGCCAGCAGTTACTGGCAAACCGGGGAGCTGTTTTTT	CASSYWQTGELFF
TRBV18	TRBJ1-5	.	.	TGTGCCAGCTCACCTTCTACTAGAGGGAAAAATCAGCCCCAGCATTTT	CASSPSTRGKNQPQHF
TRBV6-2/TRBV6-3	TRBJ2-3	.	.	TGTGCCAGCAGCTTCCTTTTGCTGGGGGGAGCCTTCACAGATACGCAGTATTTT	CASSFLLLGGAFTDTQYF
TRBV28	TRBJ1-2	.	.	TGTGCCAGCAGTTCCAAGGGGCGTGATGGCTACACCTTC	CASSSKGRDGYTF
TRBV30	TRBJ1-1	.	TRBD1	TGTGCCTGGAGTTATGACAGGGGTAGCACTGAAGCTTTCTTT	CAWSYDRGSTEAFF
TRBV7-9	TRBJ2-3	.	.	TGTGCCAGCAGCCCCCCGGGAAACGGAGACACAGATACGCAGTATTTT	CASSPPGNGDTDTQYF
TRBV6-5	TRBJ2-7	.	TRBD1	TGTGCCAGCAGTTCGGACAGGGGTTACGAGCAGTACTTC	CASSSDRGYEQYF
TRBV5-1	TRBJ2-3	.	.	TGCGCCAGCAGCACGGTCGGAGGGTATACAGATACGCAGTATTTT	CASSTVGGYTDTQYF
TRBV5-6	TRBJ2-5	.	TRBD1	TGTGCCAGCAGCTTAGGGACAGGGTTTAACCAAGAGACCCAGTACTTC	CASSLGTGFNQETQYF
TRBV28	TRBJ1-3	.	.	TGTGCCAGCACCTTGAGGCTCTCTGGAAACACCATATATTTT	CASTLRLSGNTIYF
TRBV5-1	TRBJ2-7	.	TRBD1	TGCGCCAGCAGCTTGGGGGGACAGGGTTTTAACGAGCAGTACTTC	CASSLGGQGFNEQYF
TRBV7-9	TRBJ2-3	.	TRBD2	TGTGCCAGCAGCTCGACTAGCGGGATAATACCAGATACGCAGTATTTT	CASSSTSGIIPDTQYF
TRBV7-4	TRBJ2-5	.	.	TGTGCCAGGACCAGGGGACACGACCAAGAGACCCAGTACTTC	CARTRGHDQETQYF
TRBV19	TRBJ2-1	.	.	TGTGCCAGTACCGTCCCGGGACAAGGGTCGGGGGAGCAGTTCTTC	CASTVPGQGSGEQFF
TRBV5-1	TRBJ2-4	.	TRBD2	TGCGCCAGCAGCTTGACGGGAGGGCCATCGCAGAACATTCAGTACTTC	CASSLTGGPSQNIQYF
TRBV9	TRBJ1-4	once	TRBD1	TGTGCCAGCAGTCGTCAGGGGGGCCGGGAGGAAAAACTGTTTTTT	CASSRQGGREEKLFF
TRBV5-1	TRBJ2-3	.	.	TGCGCCAGCAGCAAAGACTTAGAGGATACGCAGTATTTT	CASSKDLEDTQYF
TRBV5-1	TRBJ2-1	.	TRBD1	TGCGCCAGCAACTACAGGGGCGGTGGTAGCTCCTACAATGAGCAGTTCTTC	CASNYRGGGSSYNEQFF
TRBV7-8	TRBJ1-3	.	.	TGTGCCAGCAGCTTGACACTTACCTCTGGAAACACCATATATTTT	CASSLTLTSGNTIYF
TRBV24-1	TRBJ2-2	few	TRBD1	TGTGCCACCAGTGATACGGGACAGGGTACGACCGGGGAGCTGTTTTTT	CATSDTGQGTTGELFF
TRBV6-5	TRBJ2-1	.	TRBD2	TGTGCCAGCAGATTCTCGCGGGGGAATGAGCAGTTCTTC	CASRFSRGNEQFF
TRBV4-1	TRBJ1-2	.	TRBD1	TGCGCCAGCAGCCAAGTGAGGACAGGGAGAAGGTTTCACTATGGCTACACCTTC	CASSQVRTGRRFHYGYTF
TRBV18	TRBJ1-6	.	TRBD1	TGTGCCAGCTCACCGTGGGACAGTGGGTCACCCCTCCACTTT	CASSPWDSGSPLHF
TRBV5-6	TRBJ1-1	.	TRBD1	TGTGCCAGCAGCGTTGGGACAGGGAACACTGAAGCTTTCTTT	CASSVGTGNTEAFF
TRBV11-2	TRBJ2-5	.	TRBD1	TGTGCCAGCAGCCCCGGGACAGTCCCAGAGACCCAGTACTTC	CASSPGTVPETQYF
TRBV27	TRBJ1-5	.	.	TGTGCCAGCAGTTTTGAGGGGGTCAATCAGCCCCAGCATTTT	CASSFEGVNQPQHF
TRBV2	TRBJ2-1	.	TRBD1	TGTGCCAGAAGGACAGGGGGGGACAATGAGCAGTTCTTC	CARRTGGDNEQFF